The rows below give T cell receptor beta chains drawn from one sample of a study of blood T cell repertoires in COVID-19. Clones were sequenced by immunoSEQ multiplex PCR, and TCRdb holds only the in-frame ones, with some missing. The data contain 110,000 or so clones, about four fifths of them singletons. The sample taken for sequencing was peripheral blood. The source of these receptors is a human donor in a cohort sampled during active COVID-19. Both conserved end residues are part of each CDR3. The D gene is left open where the match is weak. Clone size is shown for a subset of rows, as once, few, many or a class of expanded clone.

V	size	D	J	CDR3	DNA
TRBV4-1	.	TRBD1	TRBJ2-5	CASSGRDRGAQETQYF	TGCGCCAGCAGCGGCCGGGACAGGGGGGCCCAAGAGACCCAGTACTTC
TRBV5-1	.	.	TRBJ1-1	CASSPSGRSEEAFF	TGCGCCAGCAGCCCGAGCGGACGGTCTGAGGAAGCTTTCTTT
TRBV5-4	.	.	TRBJ1-2	CASSLEGRGGYTF	TGTGCCAGCAGCTTGGAGGGGAGGGGTGGCTACACCTTC
TRBV14	.	.	TRBJ2-6	CASSPALGAGANVLTF	TGTGCCAGCAGCCCCGCACTCGGGGCTGGGGCCAACGTCCTGACTTTC
TRBV6-5	.	.	TRBJ1-2	CASREPGGGYTF	TGTGCCAGCAGGGAGCCCGGTGGTGGCTACACCTTC
TRBV9	.	.	TRBJ2-3	CASSASQGVTDTQYF	TGTGCCAGCAGCGCCTCCCAAGGAGTAACAGATACGCAGTATTTT
TRBV6-5	.	.	TRBJ2-7	CASSRETGFSYEQYF	TGTGCCAGCAGTCGCGAGACCGGGTTCTCCTACGAGCAGTACTTC
TRBV27	.	.	TRBJ1-1	CASSLTRGGGNTEAFF	TGTGCCAGCAGTTTAACCCGAGGGGGGGGGAACACTGAAGCTTTCTTT
TRBV28	.	TRBD1	TRBJ2-7	CASSLSGTGRYEQYF	TGTGCCAGCAGTTTATCCGGGACAGGGCGTTACGAGCAGTACTTC
TRBV4-2	.	.	TRBJ2-7	CASSQVLRGNSYEQYF	TGTGCCAGCAGCCAAGTGTTACGGGGAAATTCCTACGAGCAGTACTTC
TRBV7-6	.	TRBD1	TRBJ2-7	CASSLTGERGQGVYEQYF	TGTGCCAGCAGCTTAACGGGGGAACGGGGACAGGGGGTTTACGAGCAGTACTTC
TRBV6-5	once	.	TRBJ1-2	CASSYSLSYYGYTF	TGTGCCAGCAGTTACTCGCTAAGCTACTATGGCTACACCTTC
TRBV15	.	.	TRBJ1-4	CATSRDSARSPEKLFF	TGTGCCACCAGCAGAGATTCGGCCAGGTCGCCGGAAAAACTGTTTTTT
TRBV25-1	.	.	TRBJ1-2	CASSDLDSNYGYTF	TGTGCCAGCAGTGATTTGGACAGTAACTATGGCTACACCTTC
TRBV6-5	few	.	TRBJ1-5	CASSLRQGHQPQHF	TGTGCCAGCAGTTTGAGGCAGGGGCATCAGCCCCAGCATTTT
TRBV10-3	.	.	TRBJ1-5	CASRDIDSNQPQHF	TGTGCCAGCCGGGACATAGATAGCAATCAGCCCCAGCATTTT
TRBV7-9	.	TRBD1	TRBJ1-6	CASSSAGTGVSPLHF	TGTGCCAGCAGCTCAGCCGGGACAGGGGTTTCACCCCTCCACTTT
TRBV7-9	.	.	TRBJ1-1	CASSLHSMNTEAFF	TGTGCCAGCAGCTTACACAGCATGAACACTGAAGCTTTCTTT
TRBV7-2	.	TRBD1	TRBJ1-2	CASSSGQGARSYTF	TGTGCCAGCAGCTCGGGACAGGGGGCCAGAAGCTACACCTTC
TRBV27	.	TRBD1	TRBJ1-2	CASSPRQGNGYTF	TGTGCCAGCAGTCCCAGACAGGGGAATGGCTACACCTTC
TRBV30	.	.	TRBJ1-1	CAWRPPGGSTEAFF	TGTGCCTGGAGGCCCCCGGGAGGGAGCACTGAAGCTTTCTTT
TRBV18	.	.	TRBJ2-1	CASSPAGAGYNEQFF	TGTGCCAGCTCACCCGCAGGGGCCGGGTACAATGAGCAGTTCTTC
TRBV7-2	.	TRBD1	TRBJ1-3	CASSRTPGGRDTIYF	TGTGCCAGCAGCAGAACCCCAGGGGGTCGAGACACCATATATTTT
TRBV5-1	.	.	TRBJ2-6	CASSWGVQGGLPGANVLTF	TGCGCCAGCAGCTGGGGGGTCCAGGGTGGCCTACCAGGGGCCAACGTCCTGACTTTC
TRBV2	.	TRBD1	TRBJ2-7	CASRANLQGISYEQYF	TGTGCCAGCAGGGCAAACTTACAGGGGATCTCCTACGAGCAGTACTTC
TRBV30	.	TRBD1	TRBJ1-4	CAWTLRDRRNNEKLFF	TGTGCCTGGACCCTCCGGGACAGGAGAAATAATGAAAAACTGTTTTTT
TRBV7-7	.	TRBD1	TRBJ2-3	CASSKGQGTDTQYF	TGTGCTAGCAGCAAGGGACAGGGGACAGATACGCAGTATTTT
TRBV15	.	TRBD1	TRBJ1-5	CATSSQGVNQPQHF	TGTGCCACCAGCAGTCAGGGGGTTAATCAGCCCCAGCATTTT
TRBV18	.	TRBD1	TRBJ1-1	CASSFGTANTEAFF	TGTGCCAGCTCATTTGGGACAGCTAACACTGAAGCTTTCTTT
TRBV7-7	.	.	TRBJ2-6	CAIGQNSGANVLTF	TGTGCCATCGGACAGAACTCTGGGGCCAACGTCCTGACTTTC
TRBV9	few	TRBD1	TRBJ2-7	CASSVDFGQGYEQYF	TGTGCCAGCAGCGTAGACTTTGGACAGGGCTACGAGCAGTACTTC
TRBV9	.	.	TRBJ1-1	CASAGRLNTEAFF	TGTGCCAGCGCGGGACGTTTGAACACTGAAGCTTTCTTT
TRBV4-3	.	TRBD1	TRBJ1-2	CASSRGTGVNYGYTF	TGCGCCAGCAGCCGCGGGACAGGAGTTAACTATGGCTACACCTTC
TRBV29-1	few	.	TRBJ2-1	CSATPMAHNEQFF	TGCAGCGCCACGCCCATGGCCCACAATGAGCAGTTCTTC
TRBV14	once	.	TRBJ1-1	CASSQFGAKAFF	TGTGCCAGCAGCCAATTTGGGGCCAAAGCTTTCTTT
TRBV7-9	.	TRBD1	TRBJ1-2	CASSPQGAYGYTF	TGTGCCAGCAGCCCACAGGGGGCGTATGGCTACACCTTC
TRBV6-2/TRBV6-3	.	TRBD2	TRBJ2-5	CASSNTGGQETQYF	TGTGCCAGCAGCAACACGGGGGGGCAAGAGACCCAGTACTTC
TRBV4-1	.	.	TRBJ2-7	CASSPGAGAYEQYF	TGCGCCAGCAGCCCTGGGGCAGGGGCCTACGAGCAGTACTTC
TRBV3-1/TRBV3-2	.	TRBD1	TRBJ2-7	CASSRPGQGRYEQYF	TGTGCCAGCAGCCGACCGGGACAGGGACGGTACGAGCAGTACTTC
TRBV6-6	.	.	TRBJ1-1	CATLHDREAFF	TGTGCCACCCTACATGACAGAGAAGCTTTCTTT
TRBV7-2	.	.	TRBJ2-1	CASSPRRSVSSYNEQFF	TGTGCCAGCAGCCCCCGGCGGTCGGTGAGCTCCTACAATGAGCAGTTCTTC
TRBV5-4	.	TRBD2	TRBJ2-1	CASGLLAGGNEQFF	TGTGCCAGCGGCCTACTAGCGGGAGGGAATGAGCAGTTCTTC
TRBV13	.	TRBD1	TRBJ1-5	CASSLASGTGDNQPQHF	TGTGCCAGCAGCTTAGCGTCCGGGACAGGGGACAATCAGCCCCAGCATTTT
TRBV7-6	few	TRBD2	TRBJ2-7	CASSLVPPSGRAEQYF	TGTGCCAGCAGCTTAGTACCGCCTAGCGGGAGGGCCGAGCAGTACTTC
TRBV11-3	.	.	TRBJ2-1	CASSFNGGAGHQEQFF	TGTGCCAGCAGCTTCAATGGGGGGGCAGGGCATCAGGAGCAGTTCTTC
TRBV7-6	.	TRBD2	TRBJ2-1	CASSNPGASGDNEQFF	TGTGCCAGCAGCAACCCCGGAGCTAGCGGGGACAATGAGCAGTTCTTC
TRBV28	.	.	TRBJ2-3	CASRRFGGTDTQYF	TGTGCCAGCAGGAGGTTCGGAGGCACAGATACGCAGTATTTT
TRBV5-1	once	.	TRBJ1-2	CASSGGGANYGYTF	TGCGCCAGCAGCGGAGGGGGGGCTAACTATGGCTACACCTTC
TRBV30	.	TRBD2	TRBJ2-6	CAWSSGSGANVLTF	TGTGCCTGGTCTAGCGGTTCTGGGGCCAACGTCCTGACTTTC
TRBV6-5	.	TRBD1	TRBJ2-7	CASAGQGSYEQYF	TGTGCCAGCGCTGGACAGGGGTCCTACGAGCAGTACTTC
TRBV5-1	.	TRBD2	TRBJ2-7	CASHREASYEQYF	TGCGCCAGTCATCGGGAGGCCTCCTACGAGCAGTACTTC